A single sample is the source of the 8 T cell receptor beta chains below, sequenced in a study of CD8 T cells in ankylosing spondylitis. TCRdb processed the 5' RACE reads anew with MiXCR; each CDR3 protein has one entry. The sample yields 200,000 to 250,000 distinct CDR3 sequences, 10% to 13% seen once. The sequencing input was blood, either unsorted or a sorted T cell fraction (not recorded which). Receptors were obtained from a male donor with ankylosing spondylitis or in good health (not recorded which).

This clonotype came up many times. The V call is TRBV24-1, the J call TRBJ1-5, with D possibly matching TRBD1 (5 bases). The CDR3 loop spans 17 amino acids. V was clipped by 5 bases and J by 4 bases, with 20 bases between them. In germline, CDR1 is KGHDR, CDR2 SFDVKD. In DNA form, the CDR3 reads TGTGCCACCAGTGGGGGGGACTCGGGGTCCAAGAATCAGCCCCAGCATTTT. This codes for CATSGGDSGSKNQPQHF.

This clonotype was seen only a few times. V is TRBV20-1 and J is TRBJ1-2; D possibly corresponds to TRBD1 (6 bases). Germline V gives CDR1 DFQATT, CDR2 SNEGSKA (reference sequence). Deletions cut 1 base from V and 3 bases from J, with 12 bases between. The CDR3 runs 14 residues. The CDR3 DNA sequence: TGCAGTGCTAGAGTACCAGGGGTGGACTATGGCTACACCTTC. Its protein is CSARVPGVDYGYTF.

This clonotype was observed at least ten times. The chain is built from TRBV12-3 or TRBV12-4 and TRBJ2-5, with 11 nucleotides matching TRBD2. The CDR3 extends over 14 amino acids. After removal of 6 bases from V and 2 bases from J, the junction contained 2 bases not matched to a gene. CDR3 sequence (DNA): TGTGCCAGCAGAAGGACTAGCGGGCAAGAGACCCAGTACTTC. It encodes CASRRTSGQETQYF.

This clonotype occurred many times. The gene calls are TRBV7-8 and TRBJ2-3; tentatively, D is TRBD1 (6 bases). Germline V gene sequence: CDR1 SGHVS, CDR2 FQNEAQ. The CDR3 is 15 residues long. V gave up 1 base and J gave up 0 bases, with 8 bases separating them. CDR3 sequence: CASSLDRVSTDTQYF. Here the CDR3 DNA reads TGTGCCAGCAGCTTAGACAGGGTCAGCACAGATACGCAGTATTTT.

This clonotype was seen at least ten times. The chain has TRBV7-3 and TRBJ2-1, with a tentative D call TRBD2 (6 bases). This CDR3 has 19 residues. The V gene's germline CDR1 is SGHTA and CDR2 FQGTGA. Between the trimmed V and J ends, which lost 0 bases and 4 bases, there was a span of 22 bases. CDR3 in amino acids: CASSLTGVRGSGLYNEQFF. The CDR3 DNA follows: TGTGCCAGCAGCTTAACGGGTGTGCGTGGTAGCGGACTTTACAATGAGCAGTTCTTC.

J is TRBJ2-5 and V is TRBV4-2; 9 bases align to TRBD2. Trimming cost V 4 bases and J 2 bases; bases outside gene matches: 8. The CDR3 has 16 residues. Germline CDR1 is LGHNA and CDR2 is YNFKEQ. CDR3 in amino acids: CASSREGGGAQETQYF. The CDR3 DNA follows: TGTGCCAGCAGCCGAGAAGGCGGGGGGGCTCAAGAGACCCAGTACTTC.

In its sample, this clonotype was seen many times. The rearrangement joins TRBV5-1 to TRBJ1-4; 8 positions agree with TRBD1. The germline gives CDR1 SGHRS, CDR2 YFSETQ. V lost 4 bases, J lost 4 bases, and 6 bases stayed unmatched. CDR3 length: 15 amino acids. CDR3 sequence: CASSNTGGGNEKLFF. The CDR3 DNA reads TGCGCCAGCAGCAACACAGGGGGAGGTAATGAAAAACTGTTTTTT.

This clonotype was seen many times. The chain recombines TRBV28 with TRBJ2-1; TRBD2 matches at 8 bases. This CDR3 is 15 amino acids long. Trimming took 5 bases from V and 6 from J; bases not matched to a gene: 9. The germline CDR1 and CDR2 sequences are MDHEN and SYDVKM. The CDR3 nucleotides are TGTGCCAGCAGTCTCCCGCGGACTAGCCTCAATGAGCAGTTCTTC. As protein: CASSLPRTSLNEQFF.